The present entry profiles one TCR beta chain with its context. Its cognate antigen has yet to be identified. No qualities accompany the bases; no much larger clone lies one base away. Patients with autoimmune disease history or receiving systemic immunosuppression were excluded from the trial. Peripheral blood for TCR sequencing was drawn from every dose cohort at baseline, at cycle 4 day 1 and at cycle 7 day 1. Samples were obtained from an open-label, multicenter, first-in-human phase I dose-escalation trial of ivuxolimab. The trial enrolled adults with locally advanced or metastatic head and neck squamous cell, hepatocellular, melanoma or renal cell carcinoma. Before TCR sequencing, CD4+ and CD8+ T cells were separately sorted from peripheral blood. Genomic DNA was extracted from sorted cells for sequencing of the TCRbeta CDR3 region. The immunoSEQ Assay was used for sequencing of TCRbeta CDR3 regions. Held by TCRdb, this immuneACCESS table contains in-frame sequences only and omits some clones. Under half of the omission traces to an unresolved V gene where checked; the cause of the rest is unknown. Recorded for this sample are about 130,000 clones; about 90% of them occurred a single time. Under 0.85% of the sample is taken by the ten largest.

The data stem from a study of OX40 agonist ivuxolimab in advanced cancers. About the investigation overall: Ivuxolimab, which targeted the costimulatory receptor OX40 (CD134), was an agonistic, fully human IgG2 monoclonal antibody. Intravenous ivuxolimab was administered to patients every 2 weeks at six dose levels: 0.01, 0.1, 0.3, 1.5, 3 and 10 mg/kg. Of the approximately 53 patients in dose escalation, about 20 had hepatocellular carcinoma, approximately 15 had melanoma, 9 had renal cell carcinoma and 9 had head and neck cancer. In the dose-escalation cohort, approximately 82% of patients were male, and the mean age was roughly 60 years, with a range of roughly 23 to 85. Patients were allowed to have had prior anti-PD-1, anti-PD-L1 or anti-CTLA-4 therapy, and more than 35% of the dose-escalation patients had been treated with checkpoint inhibitors. Partial responses were achieved by three dose-escalation patients, of whom one had hepatocellular carcinoma and two had cutaneous melanoma. Peripheral TCRbeta sequencing aimed to test whether ivuxolimab altered TCR sequence diversity and caused clonal T-cell expansion. The paper describes the monotherapy dose-escalation part (N ≈ 49 patients) of the phase I trial of ivuxolimab. General conclusions and limits of the study: After ivuxolimab, CD8+ T cells had more expanded clones than CD4+ T cells on average. In the 0.1-3.0 mg/kg groups, partial responders had among the lowest normalized peripheral clonal expansion, particularly in CD8+ T cells. At doses of 0.1 to 3.0 mg/kg, clonal expansion of both CD4+ and CD8+ blood T cells was observed from baseline to week 6. Antigen specificity was not determined for the clonally expanded peripheral T cells. Low levels of normalized T-cell clonal expansion were also shown by some nonresponding patients.

V was cut back by 0 bases and J by 2 bases, leaving a gap of 11 bases between them. The CDR3 runs 16 residues from the cysteine to the phenylalanine. The read is trimmed to its CDR3 DNA, 48 bases read in frame from base 1. CDR1 and CDR2, per the germline V gene (reference sequence), are SEHNR and FQNEAQ. Sequences were derived from CD4+ or CD8+ T cells sorted from blood, sampled in a trial of the OX40 agonist ivuxolimab. This TCR derives from an adult with an advanced solid tumor such as melanoma, head and neck, liver or kidney cancer. The chain links TRBV7-9 with TRBJ1-3, with the D gene not clear enough to name. The CDR3 protein: CASSLAGYLTGNTIYF. At the DNA level, the sequence is TGTGCCAGCAGCTTAGCAGGATATCTCACTGGAAACACCATATATTTT.